Below, one T cell receptor beta chain is given with its context. The antigen remains undetermined. The sample belongs to a study of T cell repertoires in cytomegalovirus infection. Looking at the study overall: Indicated by public TCR beta signatures were CMV infection and matching HLA type. The study's findings and limits: The ex vivo response was dominated by HLA-C-restricted CMV-specific TCR beta clonotypes. Cumulative frequency (of public TCR beta family members) identified carriers of CMV plus the relevant HLA.

MiXCR, applied by TCRdb to the reads, yields one record per CDR3 protein. The sample has around 740,000 distinct CDR3 sequences; approximately 34% are singletons. Between the trimmed V and J ends, which lost 5 bases and 2 bases, there was a span of 16 bases. In germline, CDR1 is LNHDA, CDR2 SQIVND (reference sequence). The CDR3 covers 15 residues. The source material was PBMCs. The clonotype was recovered from a human donor in good health (CMV status not recorded). Some clones in this sample may be carry-over from other donors' samples. V gene TRBV19 combines with J gene TRBJ2-7; D uncertain. The CDR3 protein is CASSATGDITYEQYF. The CDR3 DNA sequence: TGTGCCAGTAGTGCGACTGGAGACATAACCTACGAGCAGTACTTC.